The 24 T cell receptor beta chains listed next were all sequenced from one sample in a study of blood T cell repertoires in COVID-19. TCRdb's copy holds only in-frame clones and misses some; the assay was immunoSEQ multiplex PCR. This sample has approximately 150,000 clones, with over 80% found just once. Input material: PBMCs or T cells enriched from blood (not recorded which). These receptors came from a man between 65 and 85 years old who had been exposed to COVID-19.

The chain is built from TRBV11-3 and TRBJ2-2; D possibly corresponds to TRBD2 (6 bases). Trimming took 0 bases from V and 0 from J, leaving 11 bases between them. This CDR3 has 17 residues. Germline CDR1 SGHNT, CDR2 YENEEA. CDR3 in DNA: TGTGCCAGCAGCTTAGATTACGGGGGACCGAACACCGGGGAGCTGTTTTTT. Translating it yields CASSLDYGGPNTGELFF. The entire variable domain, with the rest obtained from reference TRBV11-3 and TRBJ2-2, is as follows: EAGVVQSPRYKIIEKKQPVAFWCNPISGHNTLYWYLQNLGQGPELLIRYENEEAVDDSQLPKDRFSAERLKGVDSTLKIQPAELGDSAVYLCASSLDYGGPNTGELFFGEGSRLTVL.

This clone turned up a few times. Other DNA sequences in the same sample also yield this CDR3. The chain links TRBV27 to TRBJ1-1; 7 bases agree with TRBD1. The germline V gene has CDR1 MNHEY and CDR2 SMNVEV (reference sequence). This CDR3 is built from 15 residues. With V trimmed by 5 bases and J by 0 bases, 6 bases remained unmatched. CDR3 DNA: TGTGCCAGCAGTCGGACAGGTGGAATGAACACTGAAGCTTTCTTT. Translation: CASSRTGGMNTEAFF.

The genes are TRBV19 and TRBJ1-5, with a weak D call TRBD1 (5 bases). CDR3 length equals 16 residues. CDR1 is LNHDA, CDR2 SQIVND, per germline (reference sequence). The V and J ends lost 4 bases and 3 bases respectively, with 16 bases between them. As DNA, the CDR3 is TGTGCCAGTAGTACCCACCAGAGGACACACAATCAGCCCCAGCATTTT. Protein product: CASSTHQRTHNQPQHF.

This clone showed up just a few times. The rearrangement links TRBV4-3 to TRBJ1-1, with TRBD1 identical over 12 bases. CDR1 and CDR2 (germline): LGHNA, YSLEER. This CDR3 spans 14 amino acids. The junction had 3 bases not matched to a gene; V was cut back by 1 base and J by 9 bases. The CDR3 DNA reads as TGCGCCAGCAGCCAAGCGGGACAGGGGGCGAAAGCTTTCTTT. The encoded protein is CASSQAGQGAKAFF.

The CDR3 DNA follows: TGTGCCAGCTCACCCGGGAGTCCGGTAGGAGATACGCAGTATTTT. Protein: CASSPGSPVGDTQYF. This chain connects TRBV18 to TRBJ2-3; D perhaps matches TRBD2 (6 bases). CDR3 length: 15 amino acids. In germline, CDR1 is KGHSH, CDR2 LQKENI. Trimming shortened V by 3 bases and J by 5 bases, and 15 bases separated the two germline ends.

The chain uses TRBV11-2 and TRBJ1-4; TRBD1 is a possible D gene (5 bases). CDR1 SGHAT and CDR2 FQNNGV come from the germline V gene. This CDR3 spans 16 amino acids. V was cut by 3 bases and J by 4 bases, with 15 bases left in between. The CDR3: CASSFLLGAGNEKLFF. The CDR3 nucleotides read TGTGCCAGCAGCTTTCTTCTTGGGGCCGGTAATGAAAAACTGTTTTTT.

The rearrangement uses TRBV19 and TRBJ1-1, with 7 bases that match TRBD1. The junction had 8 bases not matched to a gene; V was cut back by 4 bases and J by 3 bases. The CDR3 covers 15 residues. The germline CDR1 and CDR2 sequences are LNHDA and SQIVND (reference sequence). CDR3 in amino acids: CASSNLGQYHTEAFF. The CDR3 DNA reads TGTGCCAGTAGTAACTTGGGACAGTACCACACTGAAGCTTTCTTT.

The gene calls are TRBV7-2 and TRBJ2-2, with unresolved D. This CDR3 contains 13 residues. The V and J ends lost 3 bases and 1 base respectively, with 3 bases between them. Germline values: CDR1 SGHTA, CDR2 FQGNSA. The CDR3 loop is CASSFKNTGELFF. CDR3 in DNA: TGTGCCAGCAGCTTTAAGAACACCGGGGAGCTGTTTTTT.

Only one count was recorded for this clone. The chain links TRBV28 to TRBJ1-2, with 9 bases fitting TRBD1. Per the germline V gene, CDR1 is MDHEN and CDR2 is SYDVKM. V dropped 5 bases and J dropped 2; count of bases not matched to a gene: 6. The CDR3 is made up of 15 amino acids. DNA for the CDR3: TGTGCCAGCAGTACCACAGGGGGCGCGAACTATGGCTACACCTTC. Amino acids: CASSTTGGANYGYTF.

CDR3 nucleotide sequence: TGTGCCAGCAGCCTCAGAGGGGGAAATAGGGACACTGAAGCTTTCTTT. This gives the protein CASSLRGGNRDTEAFF. The chain is built from TRBV6-6 and TRBJ1-1; D is perhaps TRBD1 (6 bases). The CDR3 has 16 amino acids. From germline, CDR1 is MNHNY and CDR2 SVGAGI (reference sequence). V lost 6 bases, J lost 3 bases, and 20 bases lay in between.

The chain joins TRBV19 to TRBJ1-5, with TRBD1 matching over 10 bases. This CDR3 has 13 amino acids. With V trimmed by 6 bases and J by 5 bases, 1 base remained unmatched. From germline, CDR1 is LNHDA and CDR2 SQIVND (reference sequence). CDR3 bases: TGTGCCAGTAGCGGGACAGGGGATCAGCCCCAGCATTTT. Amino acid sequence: CASSGTGDQPQHF.

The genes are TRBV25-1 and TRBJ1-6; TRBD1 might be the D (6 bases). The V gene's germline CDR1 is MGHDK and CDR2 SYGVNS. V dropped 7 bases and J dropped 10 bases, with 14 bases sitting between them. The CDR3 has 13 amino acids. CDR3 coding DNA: TGTGCCAGCAACCGGGACACTGGGTCACCCCTCCACTTT. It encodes CASNRDTGSPLHF.

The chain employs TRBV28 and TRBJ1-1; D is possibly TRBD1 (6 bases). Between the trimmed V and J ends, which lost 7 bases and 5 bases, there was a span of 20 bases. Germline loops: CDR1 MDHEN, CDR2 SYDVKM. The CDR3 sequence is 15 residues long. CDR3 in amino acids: CASTAGGRVGTEAFF. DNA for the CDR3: TGTGCCAGCACCGCCGGGGGGCGCGTCGGAACTGAAGCTTTCTTT.

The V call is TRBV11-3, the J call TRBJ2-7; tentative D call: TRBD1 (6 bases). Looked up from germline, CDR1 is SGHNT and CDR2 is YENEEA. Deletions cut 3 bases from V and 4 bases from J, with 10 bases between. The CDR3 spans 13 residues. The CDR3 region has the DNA TGTGCCAGCAGCTTGTTTCAGGGGTACGAGCAGTACTTC. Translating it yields CASSLFQGYEQYF.

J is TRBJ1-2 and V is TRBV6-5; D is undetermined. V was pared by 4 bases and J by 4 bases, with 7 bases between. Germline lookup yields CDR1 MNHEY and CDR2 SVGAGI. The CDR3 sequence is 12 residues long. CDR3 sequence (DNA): TGTGCCAGCAGTTCCCCACTCTATGGCTACACCTTC. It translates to CASSSPLYGYTF.

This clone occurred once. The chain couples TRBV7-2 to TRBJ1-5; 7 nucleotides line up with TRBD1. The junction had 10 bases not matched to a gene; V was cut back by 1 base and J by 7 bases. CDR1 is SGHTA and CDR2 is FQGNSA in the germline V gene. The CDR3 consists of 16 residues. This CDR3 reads CASSLGMTGIGQPQHF. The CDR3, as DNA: TGTGCCAGCAGCTTAGGAATGACAGGGATCGGACAGCCCCAGCATTTT.

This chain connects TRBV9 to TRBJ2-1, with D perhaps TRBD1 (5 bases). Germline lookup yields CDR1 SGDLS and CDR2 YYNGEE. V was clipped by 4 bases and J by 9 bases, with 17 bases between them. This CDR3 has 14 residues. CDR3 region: CASSQQGLSSEQFF. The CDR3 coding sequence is TGTGCCAGCAGCCAGCAGGGTTTATCAAGTGAGCAGTTCTTC.

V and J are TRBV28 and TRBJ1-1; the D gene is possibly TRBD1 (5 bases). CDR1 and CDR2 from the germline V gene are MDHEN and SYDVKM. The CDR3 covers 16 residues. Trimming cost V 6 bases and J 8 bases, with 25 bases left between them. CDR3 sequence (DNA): TGTGCCAGCAGGTTGGGAACAGGTTTCCCTCTTGGGGAAGCTTTCTTT. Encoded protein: CASRLGTGFPLGEAFF.

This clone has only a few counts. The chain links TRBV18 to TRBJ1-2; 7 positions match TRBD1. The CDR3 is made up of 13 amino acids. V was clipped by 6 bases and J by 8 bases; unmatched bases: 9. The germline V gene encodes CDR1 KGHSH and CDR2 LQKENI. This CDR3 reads CASSLTGSGGYTF. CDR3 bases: TGTGCCAGCTCCTTGACAGGGAGTGGCGGCTACACCTTC.

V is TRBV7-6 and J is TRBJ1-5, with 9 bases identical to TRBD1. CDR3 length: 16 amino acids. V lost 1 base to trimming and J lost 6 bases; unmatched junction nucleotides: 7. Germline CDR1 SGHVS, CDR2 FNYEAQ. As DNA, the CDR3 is TGTGCCAGCAGCTTAGGTACCGGGACAGGGCTTCAGCCCCAGCATTTT. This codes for CASSLGTGTGLQPQHF.

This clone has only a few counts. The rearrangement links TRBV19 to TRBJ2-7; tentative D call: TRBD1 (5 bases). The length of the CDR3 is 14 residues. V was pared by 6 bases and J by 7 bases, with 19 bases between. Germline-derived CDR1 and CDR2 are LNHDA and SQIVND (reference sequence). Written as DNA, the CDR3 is TGTGCCAGTAGAGACCAGGGAAGGAGTAAGGAGCAGTACTTC. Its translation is CASRDQGRSKEQYF. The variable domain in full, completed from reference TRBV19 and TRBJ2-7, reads DGGITQSPKYLFRKEGQNVTLSCEQNLNHDAMYWYRQDPGQGLRLIYYSQIVNDFQKGDIAEGYSVSREKKESFPLTVTSAQKNPTAFYLCASRDQGRSKEQYFGPGTRLTVT.

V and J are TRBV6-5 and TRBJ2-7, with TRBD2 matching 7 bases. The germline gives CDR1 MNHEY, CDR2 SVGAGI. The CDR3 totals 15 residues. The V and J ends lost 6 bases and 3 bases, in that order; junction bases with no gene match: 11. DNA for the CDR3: TGTGCCAGCAGGTCGGCCGGGACTACCCTCTACGAGCAGTACTTC. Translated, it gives CASRSAGTTLYEQYF.

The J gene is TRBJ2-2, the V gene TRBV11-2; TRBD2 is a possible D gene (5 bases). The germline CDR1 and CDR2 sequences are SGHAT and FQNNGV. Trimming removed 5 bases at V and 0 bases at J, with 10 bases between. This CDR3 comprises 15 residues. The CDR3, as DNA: TGTGCCAGCAGCGGAGGTTACTCGAACACCGGGGAGCTGTTTTTT. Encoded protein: CASSGGYSNTGELFF.

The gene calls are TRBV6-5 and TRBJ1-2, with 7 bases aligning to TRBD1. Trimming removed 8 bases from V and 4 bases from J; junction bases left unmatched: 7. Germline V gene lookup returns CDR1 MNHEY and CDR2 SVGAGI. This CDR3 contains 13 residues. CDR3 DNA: TGTGCCAGCGCATCCGGGACAGCCTATGGCTACACCTTC. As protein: CASASGTAYGYTF.